This T cell receptor beta chain was observed in a study of beta chain features in type 1 diabetes (dated by TCRdb to the late 2010s). In terms of the full investigation: No differences in mean age, gender distribution, total cell number or subset yield were found between patients and healthy donors. A total of about 100 million sorted cells were examined across all samples, and RNA yield correlated strongly with the number of cells per subset. Whereas all 30 or so donors provided naive and central memory subsets, regulatory and stem cell-like memory subsets were isolated from just 8 patients and about 8 healthy donors. In the study, recently diagnosed type 1 diabetes patients and matched healthy donors were compared on the TCRB repertoires of their sorted circulating CD4+ T cell subsets.

The paper's findings and limits, for the study overall: Because small numbers of individuals were included in the HLA sub-analyses, any influence of HLA type on TCRB rearrangement was left unresolved. PCR might favor shorter templates, but patient and control samples were amplified and corrected together, so any skew would affect both groups equally. In all four CD4+ subsets, TCRB CDR3 length was moderately but significantly shorter in type 1 diabetes patients. Patients with type 1 diabetes made fewer insertions and deleted more nucleotides at VDJ recombination sites, implying thymic rearrangement abnormalities. Naive, central memory and regulatory TCRB repertoires appeared to be more alike among patients than among healthy donors. Because cDNA was sequenced instead of genomic DNA, activated cells with high expression could be over-represented, although the groups did not differ in activation or CD3 levels.

Each donor gave one peripheral blood draw, about 110 mL on average, collected into heparinised tubes. Using a panel that included CD45RO, CCR7, CD25, CD127, CD95 and CD27, naive, central memory, regulatory and stem cell-like memory CD4+ T cells were sorted on a BD FACSAria II. Every sorted population had a purity above 95%. PBMCs were isolated immediately by Lymphoprep density gradient centrifugation and stained directly without culture. Samples were stained and sorted in pairs, with one healthy donor and one patient per experiment, so that batch effects were minimized. About this clone: The clone's antigen remains unknown. No base quality values were provided; no much bigger clone lies one nucleotide off.

The entire isolated RNA was reverse transcribed using the High Capacity cDNA Reverse Transcription Kit, and thus expressed TCRB transcripts were sequenced. Deep immunoSEQ sequencing was applied to naive, central memory and regulatory T cell samples, giving an average of approximately 3.8 million total reads per sample. Sorted cells were lysed in RLT buffer, and RNA was extracted using DNase-treated RNeasy Micro or Mini kits according to cell number. Each cell subset was processed separately to prevent cross-contamination, with patient and healthy donor samples processed together. The immunoSEQ multiplex PCR was used to amplify TCRB sequences from cDNA, generating 87-bp fragments that spanned the CDR3 region. Sequencing of the amplicons was performed on the Illumina HiSeq platform. Processing in the source paper ran as follows. Synthetic template baselines were used to correct PCR bias computationally, reads within Hamming distance 2 were collapsed, and singletons that could not be merged were discarded. By aligning reads against IMGT, V, D and J genes, CDR3 length, and insertions or deletions at six rearrangement sites were assigned. Clonotype counts were normalized to sorted cell number within each subset before computing true diversity and Gini coefficients with the tcR R package. Repertoire sharing was quantified using the overlap coefficient calculated on TCRB nucleotide sequences. Out-of-frame TCRB sequences from naive cells were analyzed to stand in for the pre-selection repertoire. Imported from immuneACCESS, the table was reduced by TCRdb to in-frame sequences with V and J called. These copies leave out some clones; in studies compared against another copy, an unresolved V gene accounts for under half, and the cause of the remainder is not known. V and J calls and clone size are those listed in that table; D and trimming were worked out from the DNA. Here the sample has some 330,000 clones; 11% occur a single time. Over 0.015% of the sample comes from the top ten.

V loses 5 bases at its end and J loses 3 bases; junction bases beyond the gene matches: 3. The germline V gene gives CDR1 as SGHVS and CDR2 as FQNEAQ. The CDR3 numbers 14 residues from cysteine through phenylalanine. Just CDR3 DNA is preserved here, 42 bases in frame from base 1. This sequence was found in a woman in her 30s in good health. The specimen sequenced was naive CD4+ T cells from blood. The cell subset or site label on this specimen signifies: true naive CD4+ T cells. The chain links TRBV7-8 with TRBJ2-7, with 11 bases aligning to TRBD2. The base sequence is TGTGCCAGCAGCCCCGGGACTAGCGGCTACGAGCAGTACTTC. This translates into CASSPGTSGYEQYF.